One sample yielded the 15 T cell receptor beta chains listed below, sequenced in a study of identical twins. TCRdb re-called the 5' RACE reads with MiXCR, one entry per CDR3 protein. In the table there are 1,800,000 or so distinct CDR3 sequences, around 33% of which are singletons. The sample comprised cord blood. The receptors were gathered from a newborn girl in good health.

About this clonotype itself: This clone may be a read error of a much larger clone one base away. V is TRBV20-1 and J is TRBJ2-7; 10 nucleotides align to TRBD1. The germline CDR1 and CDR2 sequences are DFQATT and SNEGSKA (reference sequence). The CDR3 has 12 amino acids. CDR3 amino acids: CSPRTGGYEQYF. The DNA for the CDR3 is TGCAGTCCTAGGACAGGGGGCTACGAGCAGTACTTC.

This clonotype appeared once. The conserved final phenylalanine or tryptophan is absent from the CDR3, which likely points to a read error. CDR3 DNA sequence: TGTGCCAGCAGTTACGAGGCAGGTAGGGATTACGAGCAGTACCTC. Amino acids: CASSYEAGRDYEQYL. The chain employs TRBV6-6 and TRBJ2-7; D unresolved. V lost 2 bases, J lost 4 bases, and 15 bases lay in between. The CDR3 spans 15 residues. Germline V gives CDR1 MNHNY, CDR2 SVGAGI (reference sequence).

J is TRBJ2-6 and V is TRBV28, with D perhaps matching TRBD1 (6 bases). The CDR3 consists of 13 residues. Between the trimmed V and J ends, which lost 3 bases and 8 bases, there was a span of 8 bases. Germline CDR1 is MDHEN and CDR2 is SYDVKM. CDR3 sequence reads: CASSFQGTNVLTF. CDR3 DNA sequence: TGTGCCAGCAGTTTCCAGGGGACCAACGTCCTGACTTTC.

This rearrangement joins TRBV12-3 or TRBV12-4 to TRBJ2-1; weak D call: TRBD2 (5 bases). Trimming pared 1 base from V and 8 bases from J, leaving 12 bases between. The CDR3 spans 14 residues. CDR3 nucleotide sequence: TGTGCCAGCAGTTTAGGACTAAACTCCCATGAGCAGTTCTTC. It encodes CASSLGLNSHEQFF.

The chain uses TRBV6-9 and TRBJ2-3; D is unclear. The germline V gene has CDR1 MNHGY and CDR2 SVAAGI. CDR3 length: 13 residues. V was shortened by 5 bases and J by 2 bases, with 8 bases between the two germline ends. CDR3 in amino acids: CASSRHPTDTQYF. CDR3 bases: TGTGCCAGCAGTCGGCACCCCACAGATACGCAGTATTTT.

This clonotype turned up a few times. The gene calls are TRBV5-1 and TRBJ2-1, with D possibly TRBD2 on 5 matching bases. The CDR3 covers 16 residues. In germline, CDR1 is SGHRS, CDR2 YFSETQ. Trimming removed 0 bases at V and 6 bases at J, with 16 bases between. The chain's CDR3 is CASSLGRGGSSNEQFF. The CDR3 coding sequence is TGCGCCAGCAGCTTGGGTAGAGGCGGGTCAAGCAATGAGCAGTTCTTC.

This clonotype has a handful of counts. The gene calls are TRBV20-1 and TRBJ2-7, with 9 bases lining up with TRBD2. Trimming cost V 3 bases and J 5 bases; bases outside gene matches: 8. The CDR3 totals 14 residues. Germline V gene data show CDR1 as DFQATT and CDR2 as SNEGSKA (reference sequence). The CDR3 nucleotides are TGCAGTGCTAGTTTTGCTAGCGGGACGCACGAGCAGTACTTC. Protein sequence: CSASFASGTHEQYF.

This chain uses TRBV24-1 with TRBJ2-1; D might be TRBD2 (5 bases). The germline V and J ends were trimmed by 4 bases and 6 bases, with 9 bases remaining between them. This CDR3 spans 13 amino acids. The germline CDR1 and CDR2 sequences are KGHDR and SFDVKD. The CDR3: CATSETNGNEQFF. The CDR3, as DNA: TGTGCCACCAGTGAGACTAACGGCAATGAGCAGTTCTTC.

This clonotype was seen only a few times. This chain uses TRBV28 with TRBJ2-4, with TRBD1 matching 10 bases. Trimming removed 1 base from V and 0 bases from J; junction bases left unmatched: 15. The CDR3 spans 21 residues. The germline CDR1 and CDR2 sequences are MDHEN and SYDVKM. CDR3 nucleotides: TGTGCCAGCAGTTTATCCATTGGGGGACAGGGGACGCCCCTAGCCAAAAACATTCAGTACTTC. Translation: CASSLSIGGQGTPLAKNIQYF.

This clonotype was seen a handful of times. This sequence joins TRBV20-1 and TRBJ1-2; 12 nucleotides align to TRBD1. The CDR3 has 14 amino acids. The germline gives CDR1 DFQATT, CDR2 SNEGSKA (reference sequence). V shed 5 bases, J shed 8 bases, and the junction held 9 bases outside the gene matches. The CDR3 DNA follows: TGCAGTGCTCCCCGGGACAGGGGGCGCGGGGGCTACACCTTC. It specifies CSAPRDRGRGGYTF.

The CDR3 is CASQRDRGQNEQYF. CDR3 bases: TGTGCCAGCCAAAGGGACAGGGGGCAAAACGAGCAGTACTTC. The rearrangement links TRBV6-1 to TRBJ2-7, with 12 bases matching TRBD1. V was clipped by 8 bases and J by 5 bases; unmatched bases: 7. CDR3 length: 14 residues. The germline CDR1 and CDR2 sequences are MNHNS and SASEGT.

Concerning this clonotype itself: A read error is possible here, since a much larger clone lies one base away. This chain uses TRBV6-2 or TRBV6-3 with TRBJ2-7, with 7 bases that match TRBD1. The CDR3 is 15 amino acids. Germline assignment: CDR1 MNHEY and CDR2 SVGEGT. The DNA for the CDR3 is TGTGCCGGCAGCTACCGGACGGGACAGATCTACGAGCAGTACTTC. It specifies CAGSYRTGQIYEQYF.

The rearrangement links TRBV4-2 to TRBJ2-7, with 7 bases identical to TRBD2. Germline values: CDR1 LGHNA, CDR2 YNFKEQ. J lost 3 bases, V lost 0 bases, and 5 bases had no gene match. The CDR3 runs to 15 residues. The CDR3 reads CASSQDSREGYEQYF. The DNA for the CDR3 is TGTGCCAGCAGCCAAGACAGCAGGGAGGGCTACGAGCAGTACTTC.

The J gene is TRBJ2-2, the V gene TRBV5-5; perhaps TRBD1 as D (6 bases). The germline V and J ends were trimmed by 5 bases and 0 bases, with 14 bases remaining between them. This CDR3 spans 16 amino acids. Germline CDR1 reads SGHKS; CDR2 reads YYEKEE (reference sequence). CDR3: CASRPTGTSNTGELFF. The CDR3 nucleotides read TGTGCCAGCAGACCTACCGGGACATCGAACACCGGGGAGCTGTTTTTT.

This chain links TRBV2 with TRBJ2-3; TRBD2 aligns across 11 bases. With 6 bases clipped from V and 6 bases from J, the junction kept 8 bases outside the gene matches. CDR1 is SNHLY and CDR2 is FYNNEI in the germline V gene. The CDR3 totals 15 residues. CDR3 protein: CASRLTSGTLDTQYF. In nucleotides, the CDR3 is TGTGCCAGCAGGCTGACTAGCGGGACCCTTGATACGCAGTATTTT.